This TCR beta chain was sequenced in a study of tumor-infiltrating lymphocytes in primary liver carcinoma. About the research overall: Sample yields of productive TCRbeta reads, ranging from roughly 3.65 to 8 million, were similar across tissue types.

This clonotype was seen repeatedly, ten times or more. Using a constant-region primer together with ProtoScript II reverse transcriptase, TCR beta cDNA was made from about 500 ng of total RNA. Nested multiplex PCR, run for three rounds with slightly modified ARM-PCR, yielded TCR beta libraries. TRBV1-TRBV30 forward primers paired with a C-beta reverse primer were used in the first two PCR rounds, which ran approximately 10 cycles each. TCRdb re-derived calls from the multiplex PCR reads in MiXCR, one entry per CDR3 protein. The table shows about 180,000 distinct CDR3 sequences, with 50% to 75% occurring only once. The V end was cut by 5 bases, the J end by 8 bases, with 16 bases between. The CDR3 spans 14 residues. Blood RNA was derived from unsorted whole blood, and germline DNA was extracted too. No patient had received treatment, and all had chronic HBV infection.

The receptor's source is a man aged 35 to 55 with primary liver carcinoma and hepatitis B virus infection. What was sequenced was peripheral blood. The chain joins TRBV12-3 or TRBV12-4 to TRBJ2-1; the D gene is possibly TRBD2 (6 bases). The CDR3 coding sequence is TGTGCCAGCAGTATTACCGGGACTTCCGATGAGCAGTTCTTC. Translated: CASSITGTSDEQFF.